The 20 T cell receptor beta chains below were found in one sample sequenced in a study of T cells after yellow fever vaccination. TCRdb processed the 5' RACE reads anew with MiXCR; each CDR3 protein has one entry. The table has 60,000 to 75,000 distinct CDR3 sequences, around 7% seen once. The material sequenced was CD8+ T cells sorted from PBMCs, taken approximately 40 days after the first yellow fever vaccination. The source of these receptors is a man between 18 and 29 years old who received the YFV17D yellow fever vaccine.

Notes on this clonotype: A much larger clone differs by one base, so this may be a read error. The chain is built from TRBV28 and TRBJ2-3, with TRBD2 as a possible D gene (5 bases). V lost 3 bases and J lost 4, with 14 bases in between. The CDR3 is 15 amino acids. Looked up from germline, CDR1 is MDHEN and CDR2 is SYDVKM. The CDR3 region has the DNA TGTGCCAGCAGTTTGGGAGAGATTAGCTCAGATACGCAGTATTTT. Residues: CASSLGEISSDTQYF.

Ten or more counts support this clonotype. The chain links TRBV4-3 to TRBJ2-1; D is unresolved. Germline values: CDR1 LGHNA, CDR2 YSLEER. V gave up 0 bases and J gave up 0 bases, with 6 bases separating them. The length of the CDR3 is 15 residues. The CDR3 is CASSQDGSSYNEQFF. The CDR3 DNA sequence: TGCGCCAGCAGCCAAGACGGAAGCTCCTACAATGAGCAGTTCTTC.

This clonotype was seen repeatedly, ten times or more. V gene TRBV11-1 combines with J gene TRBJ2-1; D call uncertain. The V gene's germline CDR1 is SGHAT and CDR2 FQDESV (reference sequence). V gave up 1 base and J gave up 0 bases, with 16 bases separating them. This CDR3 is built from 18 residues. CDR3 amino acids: CASSLVVRKISSYNEQFF. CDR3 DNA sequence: TGTGCCAGCAGCTTAGTGGTTAGGAAAATAAGCTCCTACAATGAGCAGTTCTTC.

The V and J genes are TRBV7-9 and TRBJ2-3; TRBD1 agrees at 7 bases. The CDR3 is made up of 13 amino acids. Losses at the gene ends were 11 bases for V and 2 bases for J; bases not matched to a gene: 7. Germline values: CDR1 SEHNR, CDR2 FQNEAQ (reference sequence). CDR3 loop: CAGLRGPTDTQYF. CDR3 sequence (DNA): TGTGCCGGGCTGAGGGGGCCCACAGATACGCAGTATTTT.

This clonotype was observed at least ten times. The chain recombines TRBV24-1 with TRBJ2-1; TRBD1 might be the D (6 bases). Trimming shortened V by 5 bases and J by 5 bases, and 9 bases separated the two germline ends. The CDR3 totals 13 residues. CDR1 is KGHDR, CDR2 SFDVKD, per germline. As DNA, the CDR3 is TGTGCCACCAGTGTCAACAGGGACAATGAGCAGTTCTTC. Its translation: CATSVNRDNEQFF.

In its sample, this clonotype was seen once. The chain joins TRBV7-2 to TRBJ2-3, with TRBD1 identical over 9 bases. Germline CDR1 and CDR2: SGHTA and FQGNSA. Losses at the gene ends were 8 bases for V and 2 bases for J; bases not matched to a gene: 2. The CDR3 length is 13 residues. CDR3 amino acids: CASDRGTTDTQYF. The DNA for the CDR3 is TGTGCCAGCGACAGGGGGACCACAGATACGCAGTATTTT.

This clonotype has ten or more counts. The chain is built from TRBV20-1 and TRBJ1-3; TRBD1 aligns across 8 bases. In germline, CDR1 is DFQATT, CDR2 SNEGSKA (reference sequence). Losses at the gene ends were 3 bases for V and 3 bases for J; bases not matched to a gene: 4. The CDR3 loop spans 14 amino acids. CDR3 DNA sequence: TGCAGTGCTAGGGACAGGGAGTATGGAAACACCATATATTTT. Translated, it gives CSARDREYGNTIYF.

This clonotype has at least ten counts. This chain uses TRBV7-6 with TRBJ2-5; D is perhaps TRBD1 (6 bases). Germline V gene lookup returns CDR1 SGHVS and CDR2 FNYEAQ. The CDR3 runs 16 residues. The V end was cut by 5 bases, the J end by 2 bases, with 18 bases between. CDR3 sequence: CASSPGTPYSQETQYF. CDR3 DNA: TGTGCCAGCAGCCCCGGGACACCATATTCTCAAGAGACCCAGTACTTC.

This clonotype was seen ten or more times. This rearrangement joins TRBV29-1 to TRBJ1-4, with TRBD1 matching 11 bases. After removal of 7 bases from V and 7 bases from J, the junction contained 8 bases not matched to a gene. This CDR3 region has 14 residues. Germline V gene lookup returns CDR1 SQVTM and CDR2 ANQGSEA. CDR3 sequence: CSAGIGTGGEKLFF. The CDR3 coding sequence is TGCAGCGCTGGAATAGGGACAGGGGGTGAAAAACTGTTTTTT.

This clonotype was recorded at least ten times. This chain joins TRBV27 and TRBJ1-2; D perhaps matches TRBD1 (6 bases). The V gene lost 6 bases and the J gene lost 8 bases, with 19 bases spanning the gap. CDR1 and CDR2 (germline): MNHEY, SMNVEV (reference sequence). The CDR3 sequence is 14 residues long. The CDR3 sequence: CASSPGGGATGYTF. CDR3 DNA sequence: TGTGCCAGCAGCCCCGGGGGGGGCGCCACAGGCTACACCTTC.

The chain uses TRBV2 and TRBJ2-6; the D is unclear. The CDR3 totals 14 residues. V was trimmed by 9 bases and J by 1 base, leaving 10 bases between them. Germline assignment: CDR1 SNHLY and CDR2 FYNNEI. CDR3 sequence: CARTDGSGANVLTF. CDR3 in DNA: TGTGCCAGAACTGATGGGTCTGGGGCCAACGTCCTGACTTTC.

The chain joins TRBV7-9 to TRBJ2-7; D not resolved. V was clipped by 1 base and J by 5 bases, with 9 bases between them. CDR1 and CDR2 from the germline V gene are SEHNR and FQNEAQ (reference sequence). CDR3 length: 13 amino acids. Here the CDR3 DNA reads TGTGCCAGCAGCTTAGATCGTGGCGACGAGCAGTACGTC. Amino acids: CASSLDRGDEQYV.

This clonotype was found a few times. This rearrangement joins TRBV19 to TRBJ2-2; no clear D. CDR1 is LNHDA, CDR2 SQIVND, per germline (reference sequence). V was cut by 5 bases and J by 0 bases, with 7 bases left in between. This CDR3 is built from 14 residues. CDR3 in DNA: TGTGCCAGTAGTTTCACCGCGAACACCGGGGAGCTGTTTTTT. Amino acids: CASSFTANTGELFF.

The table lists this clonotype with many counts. The chain's CDR3 is CASSTDQETQYF. The CDR3 nucleotides are TGTGCCAGCAGTACCGACCAAGAGACCCAGTACTTC. This chain joins TRBV6-6 and TRBJ2-5, with D hard to call. The CDR3 is made up of 12 amino acids. CDR1 and CDR2 (germline): MNHNY, SVGAGI (reference sequence). Trimming stripped 5 bases from V and 0 bases from J, with 4 bases between.

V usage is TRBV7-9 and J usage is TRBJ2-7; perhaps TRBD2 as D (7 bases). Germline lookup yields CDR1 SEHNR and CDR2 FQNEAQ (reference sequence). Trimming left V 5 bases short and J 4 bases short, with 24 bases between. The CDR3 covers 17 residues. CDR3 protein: CASSPPGGQVGDYEQYF. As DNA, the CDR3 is TGTGCCAGCAGCCCGCCCGGGGGGCAGGTTGGGGATTACGAGCAGTACTTC.

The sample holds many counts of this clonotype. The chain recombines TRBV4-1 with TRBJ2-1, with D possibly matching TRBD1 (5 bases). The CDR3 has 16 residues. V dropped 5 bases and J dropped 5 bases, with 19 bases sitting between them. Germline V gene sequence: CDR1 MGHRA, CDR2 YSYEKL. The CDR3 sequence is CASSYGHPSAHNEQFF. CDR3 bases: TGCGCCAGCAGCTACGGACATCCCTCGGCCCACAATGAGCAGTTCTTC.

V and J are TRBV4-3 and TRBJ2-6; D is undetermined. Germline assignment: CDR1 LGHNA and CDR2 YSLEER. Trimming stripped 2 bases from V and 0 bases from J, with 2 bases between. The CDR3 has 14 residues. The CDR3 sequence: CASSQLSGANVLTF. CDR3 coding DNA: TGCGCCAGCAGCCAACTCTCTGGGGCCAACGTCCTGACTTTC.

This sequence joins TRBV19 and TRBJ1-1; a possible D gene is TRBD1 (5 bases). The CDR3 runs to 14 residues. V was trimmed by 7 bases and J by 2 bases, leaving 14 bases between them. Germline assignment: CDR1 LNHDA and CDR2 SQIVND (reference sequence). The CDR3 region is CASTPTGRNTEAFF. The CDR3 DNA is TGTGCCAGTACCCCAACAGGCCGTAACACTGAAGCTTTCTTT.

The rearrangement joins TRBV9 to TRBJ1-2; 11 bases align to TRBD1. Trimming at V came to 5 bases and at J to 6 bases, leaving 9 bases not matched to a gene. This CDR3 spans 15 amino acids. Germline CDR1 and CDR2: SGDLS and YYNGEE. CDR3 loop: CASRSSGTGGDGYTF. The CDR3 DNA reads TGTGCCAGCAGATCATCCGGGACAGGGGGTGATGGCTACACCTTC.

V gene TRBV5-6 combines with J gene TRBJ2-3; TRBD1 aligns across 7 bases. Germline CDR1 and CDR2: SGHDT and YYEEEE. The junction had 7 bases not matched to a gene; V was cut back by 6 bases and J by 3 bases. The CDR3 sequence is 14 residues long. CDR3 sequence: CASTRQGRTDTQYF. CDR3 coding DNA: TGTGCCAGCACCAGACAGGGTAGAACAGATACGCAGTATTTT.